The clone carrying this T cell receptor beta chain was seen repeatedly, ten times or more. Its antigen is currently unknown. A 10-nucleotide random UMI tagged transcripts in template-switch 5'RACE cDNA synthesis. Every sequencing run produced over 160 million TCR-beta sequences that came from 15-18 subjects. From the 5' RACE reads, TCRdb called clonotypes with MiXCR, one entry per CDR3 protein. The sample holds over 65,000 distinct CDR3 sequences, 2.6% seen once. This specimen belongs to a study of neurological immune-mediated disorders. Findings and limits, study-wide: HTLV-1-associated myelopathy ranked highest for TCR clonal expansion and multiple sclerosis lowest, beneath healthy controls.

The starting material, 2 million PBMCs stored at -80 C, gave rise to the unsorted libraries. From germline, CDR1 is SNHLY and CDR2 FYNNEI. V lost 7 bases, J lost 4 bases, and 7 bases stayed unmatched. This CDR3 comprises 14 residues. This chain uses TRBV2 with TRBJ2-1; 7 nucleotides line up with TRBD1. The receptor's source is a woman in her twenties or thirties with multiple sclerosis. The sequencing input was PBMCs. The CDR3 region is CASIADREYNEQFF. The CDR3, as DNA: TGTGCCAGCATCGCAGACAGGGAGTACAATGAGCAGTTCTTC.